This T cell receptor beta chain was recorded in a study of cytomegalovirus exposure and HLA in healthy donors. Study-wide findings and caveats: One later analysis reportedly identified an Asian-associated ancestry cluster that showed fewer N-insertions than the roughly 700-donor mean. Likely technical artifact: a cluster of highly shared sequence variants. The records held CMV serostatus as the only immune exposure information.

The CDR3 consists of 14 residues. Germline lookup yields CDR1 SGDLS and CDR2 YYNGEE. V was pared by 1 base and J by 0 bases, with 5 bases between. This clone turned up a few times. The antigen is unknown. With 60 Vbeta and 13 Jbeta primers, the PCR was carried out. Sequenced by immunoSEQ multiplex PCR; TCRdb stores in-frame clones only, minus some. Among tens of thousands of clones listed, 70% to 85% were seen once. The sequenced material came from PBMCs. This clonotype originated in a man aged 50-60 years in good health and CMV-seronegative. This chain links TRBV9 with TRBJ1-3; D remains ambiguous. The DNA of the CDR3 is TGTGCCAGCAGCGTATTAGCCTCTGGAAACACCATATATTTT. Protein product: CASSVLASGNTIYF.